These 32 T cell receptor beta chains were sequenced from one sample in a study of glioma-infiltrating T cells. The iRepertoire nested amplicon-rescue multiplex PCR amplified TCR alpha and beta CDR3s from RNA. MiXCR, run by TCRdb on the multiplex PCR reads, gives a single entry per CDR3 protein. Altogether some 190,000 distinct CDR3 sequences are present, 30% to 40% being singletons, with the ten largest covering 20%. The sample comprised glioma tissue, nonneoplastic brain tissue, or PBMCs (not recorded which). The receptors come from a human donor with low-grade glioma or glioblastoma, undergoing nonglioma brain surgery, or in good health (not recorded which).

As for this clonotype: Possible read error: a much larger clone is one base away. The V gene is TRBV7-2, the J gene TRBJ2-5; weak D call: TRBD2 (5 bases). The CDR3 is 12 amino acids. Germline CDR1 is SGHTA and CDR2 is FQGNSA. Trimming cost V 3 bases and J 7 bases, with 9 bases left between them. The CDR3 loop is CASSFDEGTQYF. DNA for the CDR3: TGTGCCAGCAGCTTCGACGAGGGGACCCAGTACTTC.

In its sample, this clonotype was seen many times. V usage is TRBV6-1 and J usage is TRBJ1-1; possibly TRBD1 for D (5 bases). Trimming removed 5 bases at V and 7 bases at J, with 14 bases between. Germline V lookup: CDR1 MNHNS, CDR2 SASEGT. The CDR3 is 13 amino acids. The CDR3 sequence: CASSRDLGGEAFF. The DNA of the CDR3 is TGTGCCAGCAGTCGGGACCTAGGAGGTGAAGCTTTCTTT.

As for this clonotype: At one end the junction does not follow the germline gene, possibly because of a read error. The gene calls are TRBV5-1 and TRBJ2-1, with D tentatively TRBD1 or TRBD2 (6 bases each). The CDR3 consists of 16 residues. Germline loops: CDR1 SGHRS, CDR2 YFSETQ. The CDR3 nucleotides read TGCGCCAGCAGCGGGTCCTCTGGGGGGCCCTACAATGAGCAGCTCTTC. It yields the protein CASSGSSGGPYNEQLF.

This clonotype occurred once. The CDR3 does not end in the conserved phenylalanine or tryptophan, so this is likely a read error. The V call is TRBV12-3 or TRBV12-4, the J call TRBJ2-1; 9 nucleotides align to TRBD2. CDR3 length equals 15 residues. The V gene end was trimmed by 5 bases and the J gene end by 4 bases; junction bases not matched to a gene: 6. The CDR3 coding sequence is TGTGCCAGCAGTCTAAGACTAGCGGAATACAATGAGCAGTTCTTA. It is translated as CASSLRLAEYNEQFL.

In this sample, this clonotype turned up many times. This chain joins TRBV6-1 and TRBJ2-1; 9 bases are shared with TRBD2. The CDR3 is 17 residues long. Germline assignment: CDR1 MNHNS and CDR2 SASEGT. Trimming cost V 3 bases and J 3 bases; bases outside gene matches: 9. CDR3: CASSDPAGTSSYNEQFF. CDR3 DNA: TGTGCCAGCAGTGACCCTGCCGGGACTAGCAGCTACAATGAGCAGTTCTTC.

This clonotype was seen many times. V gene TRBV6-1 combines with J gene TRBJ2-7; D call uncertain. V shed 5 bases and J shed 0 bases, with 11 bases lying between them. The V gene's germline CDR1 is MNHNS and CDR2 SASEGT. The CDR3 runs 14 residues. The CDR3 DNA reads TGTGCCAGCAGTCGGACGGAGAGCTCCTACGAGCAGTACTTC. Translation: CASSRTESSYEQYF.

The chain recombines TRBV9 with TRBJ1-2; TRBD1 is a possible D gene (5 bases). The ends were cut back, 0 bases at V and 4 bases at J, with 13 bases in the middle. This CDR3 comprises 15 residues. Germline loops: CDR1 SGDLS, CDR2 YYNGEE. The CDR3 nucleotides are TGTGCCAGCAGCGTAGGTGGGGGGGAGAGCTATGGCTACACCTTC. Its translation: CASSVGGGESYGYTF.

This chain's CDR3 is CASSFPGQGAGANVLTF. In DNA form, the CDR3 reads TGTGCCAGCAGCTTTCCGGGACAGGGAGCTGGGGCCAACGTCCTGACTTTC. The chain employs TRBV5-4 and TRBJ2-6; TRBD1 matches at 9 bases. Per the germline V gene, CDR1 is SGHNT and CDR2 is YYREEE (reference sequence). The V segment lost 2 bases and the J segment 2 bases; nucleotides outside the gene matches: 5. The CDR3 consists of 17 residues.

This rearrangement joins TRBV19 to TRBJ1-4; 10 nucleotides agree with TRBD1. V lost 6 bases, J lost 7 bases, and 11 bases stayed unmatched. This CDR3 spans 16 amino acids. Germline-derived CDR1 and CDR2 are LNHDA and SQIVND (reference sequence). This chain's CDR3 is CASSSGQGFGGEKLFF. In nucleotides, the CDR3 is TGTGCCAGTAGCTCGGGACAGGGGTTCGGCGGTGAAAAACTGTTTTTT. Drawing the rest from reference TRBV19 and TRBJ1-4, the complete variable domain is DGGITQSPKYLFRKEGQNVTLSCEQNLNHDAMYWYRQDPGQGLRLIYYSQIVNDFQKGDIAEGYSVSREKKESFPLTVTSAQKNPTAFYLCASSSGQGFGGEKLFFGSGTQLSVL.

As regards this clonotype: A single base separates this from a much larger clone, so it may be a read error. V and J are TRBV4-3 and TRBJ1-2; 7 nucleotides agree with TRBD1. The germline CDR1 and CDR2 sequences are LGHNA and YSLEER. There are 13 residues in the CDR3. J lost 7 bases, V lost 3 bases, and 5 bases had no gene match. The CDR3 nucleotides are TGCGCCAGCAGCCACCCAGGGGGGGGTGGCTACACCTTC. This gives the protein CASSHPGGGGYTF.

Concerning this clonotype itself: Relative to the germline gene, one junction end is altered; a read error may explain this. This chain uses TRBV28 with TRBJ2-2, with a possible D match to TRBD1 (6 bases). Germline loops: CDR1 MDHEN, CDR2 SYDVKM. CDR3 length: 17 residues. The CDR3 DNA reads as TGCGCCAGCAACACTGGGATGTTCAGGGGTGACACCGGGGAGCTGTTTTTT. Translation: CASNTGMFRGDTGELFF.

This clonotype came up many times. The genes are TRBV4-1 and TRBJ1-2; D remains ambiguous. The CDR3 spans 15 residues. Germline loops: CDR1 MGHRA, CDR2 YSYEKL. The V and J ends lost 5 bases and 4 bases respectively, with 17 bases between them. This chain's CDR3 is CASSTYRMSSYGYTF. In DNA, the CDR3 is TGCGCCAGCAGCACCTACAGAATGAGTTCCTATGGCTACACCTTC.

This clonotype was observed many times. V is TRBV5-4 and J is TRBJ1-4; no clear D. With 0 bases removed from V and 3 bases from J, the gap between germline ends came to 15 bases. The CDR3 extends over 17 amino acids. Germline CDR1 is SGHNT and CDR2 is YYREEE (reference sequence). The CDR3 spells CASSLVSGSGPNEKLFF. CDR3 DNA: TGTGCCAGCAGCTTGGTCTCTGGATCTGGCCCTAATGAAAAACTGTTTTTT.

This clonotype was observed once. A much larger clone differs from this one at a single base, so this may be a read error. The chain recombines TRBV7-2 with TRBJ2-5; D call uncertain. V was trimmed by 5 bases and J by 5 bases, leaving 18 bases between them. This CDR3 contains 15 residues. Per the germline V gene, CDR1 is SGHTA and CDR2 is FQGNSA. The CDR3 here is CASSRQERDAETQYF. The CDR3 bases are TGTGCCAGCAGCCGCCAGGAAAGGGATGCGGAGACCCAGTACTTC.

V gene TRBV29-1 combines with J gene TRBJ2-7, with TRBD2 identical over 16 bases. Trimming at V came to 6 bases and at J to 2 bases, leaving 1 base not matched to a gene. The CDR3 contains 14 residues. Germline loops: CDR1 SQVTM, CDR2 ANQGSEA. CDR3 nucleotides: TGCAGCGTGGGGACTAGCGGGAGGGCCTACGAGCAGTACTTC. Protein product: CSVGTSGRAYEQYF.

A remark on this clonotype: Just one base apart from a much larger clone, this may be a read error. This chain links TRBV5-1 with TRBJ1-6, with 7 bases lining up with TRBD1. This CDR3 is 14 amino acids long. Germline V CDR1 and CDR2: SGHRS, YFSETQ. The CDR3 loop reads CASSSGTDNSPLRF. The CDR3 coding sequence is TGCGCCAGCAGCTCCGGGACAGACAATTCACCCCTCCGCTTT.

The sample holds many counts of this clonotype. In nucleotides, the CDR3 is TGTGCCAGCAGTTCGACAGGGAACTATGGCTACACCTTC. It is translated as CASSSTGNYGYTF. The gene calls are TRBV6-1 and TRBJ1-2; the match to TRBD1 covers 7 bases. The germline gives CDR1 MNHNS, CDR2 SASEGT. The CDR3 runs 13 residues. Losses at the gene ends were 5 bases for V and 2 bases for J; bases not matched to a gene: 2.

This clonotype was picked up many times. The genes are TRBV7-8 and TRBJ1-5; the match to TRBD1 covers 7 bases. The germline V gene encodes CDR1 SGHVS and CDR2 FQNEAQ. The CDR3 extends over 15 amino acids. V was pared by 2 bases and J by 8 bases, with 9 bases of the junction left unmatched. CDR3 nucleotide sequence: TGTGCCAGCAGCTTATCGACAGGGCCCCGTGAGCCCCAGCATTTT. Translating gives CASSLSTGPREPQHF. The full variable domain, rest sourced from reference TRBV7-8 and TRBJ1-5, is GAGVSQSPRYKVAKRGQDVALRCDPISGHVSLFWYQQALGQGPEFLTYFQNEAQLDKSGLPSDRFFAERPEGSVSTLKIQRTQQEDSAVYLCASSLSTGPREPQHFGDGTRLSIL.

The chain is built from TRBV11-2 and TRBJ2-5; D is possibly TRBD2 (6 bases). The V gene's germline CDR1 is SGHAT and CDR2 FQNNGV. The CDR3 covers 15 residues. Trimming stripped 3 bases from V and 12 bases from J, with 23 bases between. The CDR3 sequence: CASSFVNSGKEKKYF. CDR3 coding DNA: TGTGCCAGCAGCTTCGTGAATAGCGGTAAAGAGAAAAAGTACTTC.

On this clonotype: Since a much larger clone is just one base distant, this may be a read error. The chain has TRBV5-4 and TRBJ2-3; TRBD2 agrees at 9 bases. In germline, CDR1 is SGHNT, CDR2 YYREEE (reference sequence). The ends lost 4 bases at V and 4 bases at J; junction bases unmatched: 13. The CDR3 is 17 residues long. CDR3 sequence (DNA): TGTGCCAGCAGCACCGGGACTAGCAAACCTCATGCAGATACGCAGTATTTT. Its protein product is CASSTGTSKPHADTQYF.

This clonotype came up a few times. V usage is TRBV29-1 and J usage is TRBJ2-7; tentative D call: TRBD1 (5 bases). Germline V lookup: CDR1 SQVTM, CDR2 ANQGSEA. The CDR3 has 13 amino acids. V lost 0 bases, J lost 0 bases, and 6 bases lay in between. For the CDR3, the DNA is TGCAGCGTTGAAGACAGGGCCTCCTACGAGCAGTACTTC. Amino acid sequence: CSVEDRASYEQYF.

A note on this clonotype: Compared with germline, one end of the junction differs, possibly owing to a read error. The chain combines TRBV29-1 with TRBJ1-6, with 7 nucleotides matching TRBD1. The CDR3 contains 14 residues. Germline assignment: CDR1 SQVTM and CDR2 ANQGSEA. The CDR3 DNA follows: TGCAGCGGCCAGACAGGGATCTATAATTCACCCCTCCAATTT. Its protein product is CSGQTGIYNSPLQF.

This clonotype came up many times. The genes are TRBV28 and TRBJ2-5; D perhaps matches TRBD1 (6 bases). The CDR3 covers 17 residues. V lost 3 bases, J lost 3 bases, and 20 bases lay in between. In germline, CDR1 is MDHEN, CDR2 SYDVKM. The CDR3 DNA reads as TGTGCCAGCAGTTTTCTTTCCGCAGGGACATCGAAAGAGACCCAGTACTTC. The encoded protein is CASSFLSAGTSKETQYF.

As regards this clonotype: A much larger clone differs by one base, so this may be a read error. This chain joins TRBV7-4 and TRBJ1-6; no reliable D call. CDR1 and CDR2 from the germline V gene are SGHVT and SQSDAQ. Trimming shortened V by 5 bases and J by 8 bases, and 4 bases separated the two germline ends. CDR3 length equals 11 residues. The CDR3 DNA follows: TGTGCCAGCAGCCTCGATTCACCCCTCCACTTT. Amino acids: CASSLDSPLHF.

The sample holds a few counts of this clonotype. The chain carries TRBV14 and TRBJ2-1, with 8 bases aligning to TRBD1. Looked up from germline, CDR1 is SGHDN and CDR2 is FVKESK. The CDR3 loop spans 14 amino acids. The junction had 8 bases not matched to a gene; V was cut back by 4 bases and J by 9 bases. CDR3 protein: CASSRGQGTVEQFF. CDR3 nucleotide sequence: TGTGCCAGCAGCCGCGGACAGGGTACGGTTGAGCAGTTCTTC.

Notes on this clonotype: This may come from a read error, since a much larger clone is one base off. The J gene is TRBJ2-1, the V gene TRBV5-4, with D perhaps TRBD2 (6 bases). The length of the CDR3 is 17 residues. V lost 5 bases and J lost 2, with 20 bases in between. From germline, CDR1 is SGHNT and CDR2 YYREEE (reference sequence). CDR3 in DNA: TGTGCCAGCAGTCTCCTACTCCGGGAGTCCACCTACAATGAGCAGTTCTTC. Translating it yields CASSLLLRESTYNEQFF.

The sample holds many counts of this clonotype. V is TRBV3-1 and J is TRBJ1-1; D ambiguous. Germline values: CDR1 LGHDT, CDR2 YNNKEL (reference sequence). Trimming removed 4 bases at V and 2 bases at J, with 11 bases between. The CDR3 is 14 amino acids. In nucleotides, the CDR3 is TGTGCCAGCAGCCGAGACACCCGAAACACTGAAGCTTTCTTT. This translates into CASSRDTRNTEAFF.

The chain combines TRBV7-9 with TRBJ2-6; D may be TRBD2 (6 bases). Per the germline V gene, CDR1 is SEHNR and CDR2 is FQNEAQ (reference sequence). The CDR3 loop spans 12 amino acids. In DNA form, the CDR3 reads TGTTCGGGGGAAACCGGGGCCAACGTCCTGACTTTC. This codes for CSGETGANVLTF.

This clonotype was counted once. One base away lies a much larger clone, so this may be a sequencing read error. CDR3 in amino acids: CSVRQGTGQTYEKYF. DNA of the CDR3: TGCAGCGTACGACAAGGGACAGGCCAAACCTACGAGAAGTACTTC. The genes are TRBV29-1 and TRBJ2-7; 8 bases fit TRBD1. Germline V gene sequence: CDR1 SQVTM, CDR2 ANQGSEA. CDR3 length: 15 amino acids.

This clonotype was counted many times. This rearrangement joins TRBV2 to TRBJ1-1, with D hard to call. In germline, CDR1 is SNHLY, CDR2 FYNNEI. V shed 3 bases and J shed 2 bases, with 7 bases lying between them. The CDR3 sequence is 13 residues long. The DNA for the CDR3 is TGTGCCAGCAGTGAGTCTCCCAACACTGAAGCTTTCTTT. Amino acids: CASSESPNTEAFF.

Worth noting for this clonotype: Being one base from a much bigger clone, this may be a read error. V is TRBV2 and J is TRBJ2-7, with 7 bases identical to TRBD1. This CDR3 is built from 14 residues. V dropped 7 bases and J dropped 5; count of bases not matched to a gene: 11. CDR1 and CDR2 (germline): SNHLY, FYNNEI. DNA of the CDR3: TGTGCCAGCACCTACCGGGACAGCACCCACGAGCAGTACTTC. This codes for CASTYRDSTHEQYF.

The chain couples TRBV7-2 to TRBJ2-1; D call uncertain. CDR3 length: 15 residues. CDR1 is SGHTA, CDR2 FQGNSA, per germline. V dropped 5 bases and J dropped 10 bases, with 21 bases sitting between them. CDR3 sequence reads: CASSLSSNQAYEQFF. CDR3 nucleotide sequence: TGTGCCAGCAGCCTATCAAGCAACCAAGCCTACGAGCAGTTCTTC.